A single sample is the source of the 4 T cell receptor beta chains below, sequenced in a study of regulatory T cells in long-lasting Graves disease. Time point noted: newly diagnosed GD, antithyroid drugs for less than 3 months. The TCR library used RNA extracted from PBMCs. Relying on iRepertoire HTBI primers and Arm-PCR of CDR3 regions, the team built TCR beta libraries. TCRdb reanalysed the multiplex PCR reads using MiXCR and keeps one entry per CDR3 protein. The data show some 500,000 distinct CDR3 sequences, around an eighth seen once. The same specimen was also included in a second study, on T cells in Graves' hyperthyroidism and ophthalmopathy.

Source: peripheral blood mononuclear cells (PBMCs), taken at new diagnosis, from a patient treated with antithyroid drugs. All receptors derive from a man aged 30 to 45 with Graves disease.

This clonotype was observed a handful of times. A much more abundant neighbour one base away suggests this may be a read error. V and J are TRBV6-2 or TRBV6-3 and TRBJ2-1, with D possibly matching TRBD2 (5 bases). Germline V gene data show CDR1 as MNHEY and CDR2 as SVGEGT. The CDR3 extends over 14 amino acids. The CDR3 loop reads CTSNSLRGRNEQFF. The CDR3 DNA reads TGTACCAGCAATTCTTTAAGAGGGAGAAATGAGCAGTTCTTC.

This clonotype was seen only a few times. The DNA for the CDR3 is TGTGCCAGCAGTTTGAGAACCAACATTGAGCAGTTCTTC. It translates to CASSLRTNIEQFF. This chain links TRBV12-3 or TRBV12-4 with TRBJ2-1; D is ambiguous. The CDR3 spans 13 residues. Trimming removed 3 bases at V and 9 bases at J, with 12 bases between.

This clonotype was detected a few times. The rearrangement uses TRBV7-2 and TRBJ2-1, with TRBD2 matching over 15 bases. V lost 0 bases to trimming and J lost 8 bases; unmatched junction nucleotides: 11. The CDR3 consists of 19 residues. CDR1 and CDR2 from the germline V gene are SGHTA and FQGNSA. CDR3 nucleotides: TGTGCCAGCAGCTTAGCGGGGACGGGGGGACTAGCGGGAGGCGATGAGCAGTTCTTC. As protein: CASSLAGTGGLAGGDEQFF. Full variable domain (rest looked up from reference TRBV7-2 and TRBJ2-1): GAGVSQSPSNKVTEKGKDVELRCDPISGHTALYWYRQSLGQGLEFLIYFQGNSAPDKSGLPSDRFSAERTGGSVSTLTIQRTQQEDSAVYLCASSLAGTGGLAGGDEQFFGPGTRLTVL.

This clonotype was picked up a small number of times. The chain uses TRBV27 and TRBJ2-3; weak D call: TRBD2 (6 bases). CDR1 MNHEY and CDR2 SMNVEV come from the germline V gene (reference sequence). This CDR3 is built from 14 residues. V was shortened by 2 bases and J by 8 bases, with 14 bases between the two germline ends. The CDR3: CASSLGDSPGTQYF. CDR3 DNA sequence: TGTGCCAGCAGTTTAGGGGACTCCCCCGGTACGCAGTATTTT.